What follows describes a single T cell receptor (beta chain). Germline CDR1 and CDR2: MNHNS and SASEGT. The CDR3 extends over 17 amino acids. Trimming took 3 bases from V and 4 from J; bases not matched to a gene: 10. Only in-frame clones appear in the TCRdb table, and some are missing; sequencing was by immunoSEQ multiplex PCR. This sample has about 140,000 clones, with around nine tenths found just once. The source of the sample is a study of control samples from healthy donors and cancer patients. The TCR sequence derives from a man younger than 30 in good health. The J gene is TRBJ2-3, the V gene TRBV6-1; 10 positions match TRBD2. The sample was blood. The CDR3 here is CASSDLSASGGPDTQYF. The CDR3 DNA reads TGTGCCAGCAGTGATTTATCAGCTAGCGGGGGCCCAGATACGCAGTATTTT.